The source of this TCR beta chain is a study of T cells in Graves' hyperthyroidism and ophthalmopathy. Background on the study: Once the initial diagnosis was made, peripheral blood was obtained before any treatment.

The CDR3 length is 16 residues. V lost 5 bases to trimming and J lost 5 bases; unmatched junction nucleotides: 10. CDR1 and CDR2 from the germline V gene are SGHRS and YFSETQ. The CDR3 regions of TCR beta were amplified from RNA transcripts. When the TCR CDR3 underwent first-round RT-PCR, the HTBI primer set was used. MiXCR, applied by TCRdb to the multiplex PCR reads, yields one record per CDR3 protein. The sample holds around 690,000 distinct CDR3 sequences; roughly a sixth are singletons and the top ten take about a sixth. Those with hyperthyroidism were 18 to 65 years old, newly diagnosed, and ill for under 2 months. Clinicians diagnosed patients from clinical symptoms, serum thyroxine and TRAb, thyroid ultrasound and orbital computed tomography. As regards this clonotype: Antigen unknown.

Overall study results and limits: Most thyroid clonotypes expanded above 0.001 were also detected in blood.

The sample consisted of blood. The rearrangement links TRBV5-1 to TRBJ2-5; 12 positions match TRBD2. This receptor was identified in a middle-aged man with Graves' hyperthyroidism. CDR3 in DNA: TGCGCCAGCAGTCATCTAGCGGGAGGGCCCAGGGAGACCCAGTACTTC. Translation gives CASSHLAGGPRETQYF.